These 17 T cell receptor beta chains share one sample of origin, sequenced in a study of neurological immune-mediated disorders. TCRdb used MiXCR to reprocess the 5' RACE reads, holding one entry per CDR3 protein. The sample lists 81,000 or so distinct CDR3 sequences, roughly 4.7% seen once, with 2% to 2.5% in the top ten. The sample taken for sequencing was PBMCs. The source is a woman in her thirties with multiple sclerosis.

V and J are TRBV20-1 and TRBJ1-1, with 8 nucleotides matching TRBD1. In germline, CDR1 is DFQATT, CDR2 SNEGSKA (reference sequence). The CDR3 sequence is 12 residues long. With 6 bases clipped from V and 6 bases from J, the junction kept 6 bases outside the gene matches. CDR3 residues: CSARTGLAEAFF. CDR3 DNA: TGCAGTGCCAGGACAGGGTTGGCTGAAGCTTTCTTT.

In its sample, this clonotype was seen many times. This rearrangement joins TRBV20-1 to TRBJ2-5, with TRBD2 matching over 13 bases. Trimming took 1 base from V and 9 from J; bases not matched to a gene: 14. The CDR3 has 17 amino acids. From germline, CDR1 is DFQATT and CDR2 SNEGSKA (reference sequence). The CDR3, as DNA: TGCAGTGCTAGAGCTCGGACTAGCGGGGGATCTTTCACGGCCCAGTACTTC. It codes for CSARARTSGGSFTAQYF.

In this sample, this clonotype turned up many times. The genes are TRBV20-1 and TRBJ2-3; no definite D call. CDR3 length: 12 amino acids. V was cut by 0 bases and J by 6 bases, with 7 bases left in between. The V gene's germline CDR1 is DFQATT and CDR2 SNEGSKA (reference sequence). The CDR3 DNA reads as TGCAGTGCTAGAGATCTCATGGATACGCAGTATTTT. Its protein is CSARDLMDTQYF.

There are many counts of this clonotype. At one of its ends the junction is not consistent with the germline gene, which may arise from a read error. V usage is TRBV10-3 and J usage is TRBJ1-2; a possible D gene is TRBD1 (6 bases). CDR1 is ENHRY, CDR2 SYGVKD, per germline. There are 13 residues in the CDR3. The DNA of the CDR3 is TGTGTCATCAGACGGGACACGAACTATGGCTACACCTTC. Amino acid sequence: CVIRRDTNYGYTF.

This clonotype was seen at least ten times. The chain has TRBV10-2 and TRBJ2-5; TRBD1 matches at 10 bases. The V segment lost 4 bases and the J segment 4 bases; nucleotides outside the gene matches: 3. The germline V gene encodes CDR1 WSHSY and CDR2 SAAADI. The CDR3 covers 14 residues. This CDR3 is CASSVGQGGETQYF. The CDR3 DNA reads TGCGCCAGCAGTGTCGGACAGGGGGGAGAGACCCAGTACTTC.

This clonotype came up a few times. The chain couples TRBV5-1 to TRBJ1-1; D is perhaps TRBD1 (5 bases). The CDR3 contains 15 residues. Deletions cut 1 base from V and 6 bases from J, with 16 bases between. Germline CDR1 is SGHRS and CDR2 is YFSETQ. In nucleotides, the CDR3 is TGCGCCAGCAGCTTGTCGCAGGGCCCGGGGGCTGAAGCTTTCTTT. Residues: CASSLSQGPGAEAFF.

This clonotype was seen ten or more times. This chain connects TRBV10-2 to TRBJ1-1; D gene uncertain. This CDR3 is 13 amino acids long. The germline V gene encodes CDR1 WSHSY and CDR2 SAAADI. The V end was cut by 5 bases, the J end by 2 bases, with 9 bases between. The CDR3 DNA follows: TGCGCCAGCAGTTTGACGGAAAACACTGAAGCTTTCTTT. Translation: CASSLTENTEAFF.

Many counts were recorded for this clonotype. This sequence joins TRBV4-2 and TRBJ1-2, with 9 bases fitting TRBD1. This CDR3 has 15 amino acids. Germline V lookup: CDR1 LGHNA, CDR2 YNFKEQ. J gave up 1 base and V 1 base, and 1 base lay outside the gene matches. In nucleotides, the CDR3 is TGTGCCAGCAGCCAAGGGACAGGGGTTAACTATGGCTACACCTTC. It codes for CASSQGTGVNYGYTF.

At least ten counts were recorded for this clonotype. The J gene is TRBJ1-4, the V gene TRBV5-6; 10 positions match TRBD1. The CDR3 extends over 15 amino acids. The germline gives CDR1 SGHDT, CDR2 YYEEEE. With 2 bases clipped from V and 8 bases from J, the junction kept 6 bases outside the gene matches. The CDR3 protein is CASSFGQGVGEKLFF. CDR3 in DNA: TGTGCCAGCAGCTTCGGACAGGGGGTAGGGGAAAAACTGTTTTTT.

There are many counts of this clonotype. J is TRBJ2-3 and V is TRBV15, with D possibly TRBD2 on 5 matching bases. The germline V and J ends were trimmed by 7 bases and 2 bases, with 19 bases remaining between them. Germline assignment: CDR1 LNHNV and CDR2 YYDKDF (reference sequence). This CDR3 has 16 amino acids. This CDR3 is CATKRAGGRTTDTQYF. The CDR3 region has the DNA TGTGCCACCAAAAGGGCGGGCGGGCGGACCACAGATACGCAGTATTTT.

The chain joins TRBV7-6 to TRBJ2-1, with TRBD2 as a possible D gene (5 bases). This CDR3 has 14 residues. Trimming removed 5 bases from V and 10 bases from J, with 18 bases in between. In germline, CDR1 is SGHVS, CDR2 FNYEAQ. This CDR3 is CASSRLSGVQEQFF. The CDR3 DNA sequence: TGTGCCAGCAGCCGGCTGTCCGGGGTCCAAGAGCAGTTCTTC.

This clonotype was seen repeatedly, ten times or more. The chain employs TRBV11-2 and TRBJ2-1; D is possibly TRBD2 (7 bases). V was trimmed by 8 bases and J by 4 bases, leaving 21 bases between them. The germline V gene encodes CDR1 SGHAT and CDR2 FQNNGV. CDR3 size: 16 residues. The CDR3 DNA is TGTGCCAGCCCTTCGGGGGGCCGAAGAACTTACAATGAGCAGTTCTTC. Protein product: CASPSGGRRTYNEQFF.

This clonotype was counted many times. V is TRBV15 and J is TRBJ2-7; a possible D gene is TRBD2 (6 bases). With 0 bases removed from V and 1 base from J, the gap between germline ends came to 16 bases. Germline V CDR1 and CDR2: LNHNV, YYDKDF (reference sequence). The CDR3 totals 17 residues. CDR3 DNA: TGTGCCACCAGCAGAGAATTCCGCGCGGGACCGTCCTACGAGCAGTACTTC. Residues: CATSREFRAGPSYEQYF.

This clonotype was seen repeatedly, ten times or more. The CDR3, as DNA: TGTGCCACCAGTCGCTCAGGGGTCACTGAAGCTTTCTTT. This codes for CATSRSGVTEAFF. V is TRBV24-1 and J is TRBJ1-1; possibly TRBD1 for D (6 bases). The CDR3 sequence is 13 residues long. V lost 6 bases to trimming and J lost 4 bases, with 11 bases between them. Germline loops: CDR1 KGHDR, CDR2 SFDVKD.

With respect to this clonotype: A single base separates this from a much larger clone, so it may be a read error. V is TRBV20-1 and J is TRBJ2-5; D ambiguous. The CDR3 has 12 residues. Per the germline V gene, CDR1 is DFQATT and CDR2 is SNEGSKA (reference sequence). The CDR3 here is CSATRFQENQYF. CDR3 DNA: TGCAGTGCTACCAGGTTCCAAGAGAACCAGTACTTC.

In its sample, this clonotype was seen many times. The rearrangement uses TRBV24-1 and TRBJ2-3; either TRBD1 or TRBD2 may supply D (5 bases each). The CDR3 has 15 amino acids. Germline V CDR1 and CDR2: KGHDR, SFDVKD. Trimming stripped 4 bases from V and 6 bases from J, with 16 bases between. CDR3 bases: TGTGCCACCAGTGACCCAACCAGGGAGTTCGATACGCAGTATTTT. Residues: CATSDPTREFDTQYF.

V is TRBV25-1 and J is TRBJ2-1; TRBD1 is a possible D gene (6 bases). Trimming took off 5 bases at V and 2 bases at J, with 16 bases between the two ends. The germline V gene has CDR1 MGHDK and CDR2 SYGVNS. CDR3 length: 16 residues. The CDR3 nucleotides read TGTGCCAGCAGTCTATTTGGGGGCTTGACCTACAATGAGCAGTTCTTC. This encodes CASSLFGGLTYNEQFF.